A single sample gave rise to the 22 T cell receptor beta chains below, sequenced in a study of blood T cell repertoires in COVID-19. The method was immunoSEQ multiplex PCR; TCRdb's version includes in-frame clones alone and lacks a portion of them. The sample includes fewer than 250,000 clones, 83% seen only once; the top ten take less than 3.5%. The sequencing input was peripheral blood. All receptors derive from a man aged 50 or older with active or convalescent COVID-19.

This clone was counted a few times. The gene calls are TRBV28 and TRBJ1-6; 9 bases are shared with TRBD1. J was trimmed by 9 bases and V by 2 bases; bases with no gene match: 11. Germline V CDR1 and CDR2: MDHEN, SYDVKM. There are 17 residues in the CDR3. The DNA for the CDR3 is TGTGCCAGCAGTTTAATGCTCGGGACAGGGAGGGGTTCACCCCTCCACTTT. Its translation: CASSLMLGTGRGSPLHF.

The chain recombines TRBV18 with TRBJ2-7; D call uncertain. CDR3 length equals 16 residues. From germline, CDR1 is KGHSH and CDR2 LQKENI. V lost 5 bases to trimming and J lost 2 bases, with 19 bases between them. The CDR3 region is CASSKTDVQRPYEQYF. CDR3 DNA: TGTGCCAGCTCAAAAACCGACGTCCAGAGGCCCTACGAGCAGTACTTC.

This clone was detected only a few times. The J gene is TRBJ1-6, the V gene TRBV30, with TRBD1 matching 9 bases. The CDR3 loop spans 15 amino acids. Germline values: CDR1 GTSNPN, CDR2 SVGIG (reference sequence). V lost 3 bases, J lost 5 bases, and 5 bases stayed unmatched. Here the CDR3 DNA reads TGTGCCTGGAGGTTGGGGGACAGGGATAATTCACCCCTCCACTTT. Its protein product is CAWRLGDRDNSPLHF.

This chain joins TRBV13 and TRBJ2-7; 7 nucleotides match TRBD1. Unmatched junction bases numbered 5, after V lost 4 bases and J lost 2 bases. Germline V lookup: CDR1 PRHDT, CDR2 FYEKMQ (reference sequence). The CDR3 has 14 residues. The CDR3 sequence is CASSYGTATYEQYF. In DNA form, the CDR3 reads TGTGCCAGCAGCTATGGGACAGCAACCTACGAGCAGTACTTC. The full variable domain, with the rest looked up from reference TRBV13 and TRBJ2-7, is AAGVIQSPRHLIKEKRETATLKCYPIPRHDTVYWYQQGPGQDPQFLISFYEKMQSDKGSIPDRFSAQQFSDYHSELNMSSLELGDSALYFCASSYGTATYEQYFGPGTRLTVT.

The chain joins TRBV11-2 to TRBJ1-1; tentative D call: TRBD1 (6 bases). CDR3 length: 14 residues. V shed 6 bases and J shed 4 bases, with 15 bases lying between them. The V gene's germline CDR1 is SGHAT and CDR2 FQNNGV. CDR3 bases: TGTGCCAGCAGAGTAGGAGGGGGGGCCACTGAAGCTTTCTTT. It encodes CASRVGGGATEAFF.

The chain is built from TRBV11-2 and TRBJ2-1, with D unresolved. V gave up 1 base and J gave up 0 bases, with 7 bases separating them. This CDR3 region has 15 residues. Germline loops: CDR1 SGHAT, CDR2 FQNNGV. The CDR3 coding sequence is TGTGCCAGCAGCTTAGTGCCGAGCTCCTACAATGAGCAGTTCTTC. It specifies CASSLVPSSYNEQFF.

This chain links TRBV7-9 with TRBJ1-1; no clear D. The CDR3 contains 13 residues. Germline CDR1 reads SEHNR; CDR2 reads FQNEAQ (reference sequence). Trimming shortened V by 3 bases and J by 1 base, and 6 bases separated the two germline ends. Written as DNA, the CDR3 is TGTGCCAGCAGCTTGAGACAGAACACTGAAGCTTTCTTT. Translation: CASSLRQNTEAFF.

V and J are TRBV6-5 and TRBJ2-1; 7 bases line up with TRBD1. With 4 bases clipped from V and 4 bases from J, the junction kept 4 bases outside the gene matches. Germline CDR1 reads MNHEY; CDR2 reads SVGAGI. The CDR3 is made up of 14 amino acids. The CDR3 DNA follows: TGTGCCAGCAGTTCCGGACAGGTTTACAATGAGCAGTTCTTC. Protein product: CASSSGQVYNEQFF.

The chain recombines TRBV30 with TRBJ2-5; 10 bases agree with TRBD2. This CDR3 has 15 residues. V was clipped by 5 bases and J by 4 bases; unmatched bases: 10. CDR1 and CDR2 (germline): GTSNPN, SVGIG (reference sequence). CDR3 coding DNA: TGTGCCTGGGGCCCTGGAATAGCGGGAGGAGAGACCCAGTACTTC. It codes for CAWGPGIAGGETQYF.

The J gene is TRBJ2-3, the V gene TRBV15, with 10 nucleotides matching TRBD2. The germline gives CDR1 LNHNV, CDR2 YYDKDF (reference sequence). V gave up 0 bases and J gave up 3 bases; unmatched junction bases: 3. There are 16 residues in the CDR3. Here the CDR3 reads CATSRDLAGGTDTQYF. CDR3 bases: TGTGCCACCAGCAGAGATTTAGCGGGGGGTACAGATACGCAGTATTTT.

This clone was seen only a few times. The CDR3 loop reads CASSLVGWGRTDTQYF. The CDR3 bases are TGCGCCAGCAGCTTGGTGGGATGGGGCAGGACAGATACGCAGTATTTT. J is TRBJ2-3 and V is TRBV5-1; possibly TRBD1 for D (5 bases). The CDR3 extends over 16 amino acids. Trimming removed 0 bases at V and 3 bases at J, with 14 bases between. Germline assignment: CDR1 SGHRS and CDR2 YFSETQ.

The chain employs TRBV5-8 and TRBJ2-7; 8 positions match TRBD1. Germline-derived CDR1 and CDR2 are SGHTS and YDEGEE. V shed 4 bases and J 5 bases; nucleotides not matched to a gene: 8. The CDR3 is 14 amino acids. This CDR3 reads CASSPGTGGHEQYF. Written as DNA, the CDR3 is TGTGCCAGCAGCCCGGGGACAGGTGGGCACGAGCAGTACTTC.

V is TRBV7-2 and J is TRBJ1-6; no clear D. V was cut by 2 bases and J by 2 bases, with 10 bases left in between. Germline lookup yields CDR1 SGHTA and CDR2 FQGNSA. This CDR3 is built from 16 residues. CDR3 protein: CASSLRGSTYNSPLHF. In nucleotides, the CDR3 is TGTGCCAGCAGCTTACGGGGAAGTACCTATAATTCACCCCTCCACTTT.

In its sample, this clone was seen once. The rearrangement joins TRBV10-3 to TRBJ2-3; TRBD2 matches 16 bases. Germline CDR1 is ENHRY and CDR2 is SYGVKD. The J segment lost 4 bases and the V segment lost 6 bases, leaving 4 bases of the junction unmatched. The CDR3 sequence is 16 residues long. This chain's CDR3 is CAIRKGLAGGPDTQYF. DNA for the CDR3: TGTGCCATCAGGAAGGGACTAGCGGGGGGGCCAGATACGCAGTATTTT.

The chain couples TRBV5-4 to TRBJ2-1, with 7 nucleotides matching TRBD2. The CDR3 covers 17 residues. V dropped 2 bases and J dropped 6; count of bases not matched to a gene: 14. Germline CDR1 and CDR2: SGHNT and YYREEE (reference sequence). CDR3: CASSFAGVQFRGNEQFF. The CDR3 DNA sequence: TGTGCCAGCAGCTTTGCGGGGGTGCAATTTCGGGGCAATGAGCAGTTCTTC. Filled out from reference TRBV5-4 and TRBJ2-1, the complete variable domain reads ETGVTQSPTHLIKTRGQQVTLRCSSQSGHNTVSWYQQALGQGPQFIFQYYREEENGRGNFPPRFSGLQFPNYSSELNVNALELDDSALYLCASSFAGVQFRGNEQFFGPGTRLTVL.

The rearrangement joins TRBV6-5 to TRBJ2-3, with TRBD2 identical over 15 bases. This CDR3 is built from 15 residues. After removal of 6 bases from V and 7 bases from J, the junction contained 5 bases not matched to a gene. The germline V gene encodes CDR1 MNHEY and CDR2 SVGAGI. The chain's CDR3 is CASSRGLAGGNTQYF. The DNA for the CDR3 is TGTGCCAGCAGCCGGGGACTAGCGGGAGGAAATACGCAGTATTTT.

This chain connects TRBV7-9 to TRBJ2-3, with 13 bases that match TRBD2. V lost 5 bases and J lost 2; bases outside the gene matches: 7. There are 17 residues in the CDR3. Germline-derived CDR1 and CDR2 are SEHNR and FQNEAQ (reference sequence). CDR3 in DNA: TGTGCCAGCAGCGCTACTAGCGGGAGGGCCCACACAGATACGCAGTATTTT. Protein product: CASSATSGRAHTDTQYF.

V and J are TRBV14 and TRBJ1-1; D remains unclear. V lost 0 bases and J lost 5, with 10 bases in between. Germline values: CDR1 SGHDN, CDR2 FVKESK. The CDR3 is 14 amino acids. The DNA for the CDR3 is TGTGCCAGCAGCCAAGATTCGGCGGGAACTGAAGCTTTCTTT. Encoded protein: CASSQDSAGTEAFF.

The genes are TRBV2 and TRBJ2-7, with 8 positions matching TRBD1. After removal of 6 bases from V and 3 bases from J, the junction contained 7 bases not matched to a gene. The CDR3 has 14 amino acids. CDR1 is SNHLY and CDR2 is FYNNEI in the germline V gene. CDR3 residues: CASRGRTGFYEQYF. The CDR3 DNA sequence: TGTGCCAGCAGGGGAAGGACAGGGTTCTACGAGCAGTACTTC. The variable domain in full, completed from reference TRBV2 and TRBJ2-7, reads EPEVTQTPSHQVTQMGQEVILRCVPISNHLYFYWYRQILGQKVEFLVSFYNNEISEKSEIFDDQFSVERPDGSNFTLKIRSTKLEDSAMYFCASRGRTGFYEQYFGPGTRLTVT.

This chain links TRBV7-8 with TRBJ2-5; 8 positions match TRBD2. Germline CDR1 and CDR2: SGHVS and FQNEAQ. This CDR3 is built from 14 residues. Trimming removed 5 bases from V and 9 bases from J; junction bases left unmatched: 11. The CDR3 DNA is TGTGCCAGCAGCGGTGCTAGCGGGCTAATGGCCCAGTACTTC. Protein: CASSGASGLMAQYF.

This chain connects TRBV30 to TRBJ2-3; a weak D match, TRBD1 (5 bases). V was pared by 0 bases and J by 2 bases, with 9 bases between. This CDR3 contains 14 residues. CDR1 is GTSNPN, CDR2 SVGIG, per germline (reference sequence). The CDR3: CAWSVSGATDTQYF. CDR3 in DNA: TGTGCCTGGAGTGTAAGTGGGGCCACAGATACGCAGTATTTT.

The V and J genes are TRBV6-5 and TRBJ1-6; TRBD1 might be the D (6 bases). The germline V gene encodes CDR1 MNHEY and CDR2 SVGAGI. The CDR3 contains 14 residues. Trimming removed 6 bases at V and 9 bases at J, with 15 bases between. CDR3 nucleotides: TGTGCCAGCAGCTTCCAGGGGTTTGGTTCACCCCTCCACTTT. Amino acid sequence: CASSFQGFGSPLHF.